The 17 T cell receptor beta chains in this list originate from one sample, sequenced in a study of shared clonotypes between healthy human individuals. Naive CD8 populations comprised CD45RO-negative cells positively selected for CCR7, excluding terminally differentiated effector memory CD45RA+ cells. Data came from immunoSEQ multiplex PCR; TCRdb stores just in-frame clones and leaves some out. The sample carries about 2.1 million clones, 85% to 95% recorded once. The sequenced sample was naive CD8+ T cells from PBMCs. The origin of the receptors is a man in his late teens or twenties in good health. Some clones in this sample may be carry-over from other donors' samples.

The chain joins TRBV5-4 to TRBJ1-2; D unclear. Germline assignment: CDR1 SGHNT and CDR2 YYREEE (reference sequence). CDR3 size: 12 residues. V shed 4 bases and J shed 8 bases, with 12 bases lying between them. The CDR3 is CASSVGLGGYTF. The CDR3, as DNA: TGTGCCAGCAGCGTAGGGTTGGGCGGCTACACCTTC.

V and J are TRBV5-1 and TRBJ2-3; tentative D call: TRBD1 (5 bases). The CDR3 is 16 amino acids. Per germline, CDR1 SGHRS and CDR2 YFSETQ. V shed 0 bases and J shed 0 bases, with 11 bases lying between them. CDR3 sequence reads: CASSLVRGQSTDTQYF. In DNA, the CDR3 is TGCGCCAGCAGCTTGGTAAGGGGCCAGAGCACAGATACGCAGTATTTT.

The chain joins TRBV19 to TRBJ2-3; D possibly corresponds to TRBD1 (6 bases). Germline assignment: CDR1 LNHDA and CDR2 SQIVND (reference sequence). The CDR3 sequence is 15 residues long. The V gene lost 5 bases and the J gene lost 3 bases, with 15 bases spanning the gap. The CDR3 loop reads CASSPGGGLTDTQYF. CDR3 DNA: TGTGCCAGTAGTCCTGGTGGGGGCCTAACAGATACGCAGTATTTT. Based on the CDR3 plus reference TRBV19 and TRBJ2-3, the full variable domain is DGGITQSPKYLFRKEGQNVTLSCEQNLNHDAMYWYRQDPGQGLRLIYYSQIVNDFQKGDIAEGYSVSREKKESFPLTVTSAQKNPTAFYLCASSPGGGLTDTQYFGPGTRLTVL.

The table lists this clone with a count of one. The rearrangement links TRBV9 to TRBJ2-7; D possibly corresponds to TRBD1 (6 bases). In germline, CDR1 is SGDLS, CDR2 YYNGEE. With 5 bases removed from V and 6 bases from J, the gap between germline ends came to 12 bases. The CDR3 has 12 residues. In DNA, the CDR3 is TGTGCCAGCAGTGGCAGGGGATTCGAGCAGTACTTC. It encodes CASSGRGFEQYF.

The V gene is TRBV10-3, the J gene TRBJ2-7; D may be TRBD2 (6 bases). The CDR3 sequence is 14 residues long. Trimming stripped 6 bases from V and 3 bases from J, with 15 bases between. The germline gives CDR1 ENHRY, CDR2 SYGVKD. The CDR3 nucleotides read TGTGCCATCAGCAGACGGGACTTCCTCTACGAGCAGTACTTC. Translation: CAISRRDFLYEQYF.

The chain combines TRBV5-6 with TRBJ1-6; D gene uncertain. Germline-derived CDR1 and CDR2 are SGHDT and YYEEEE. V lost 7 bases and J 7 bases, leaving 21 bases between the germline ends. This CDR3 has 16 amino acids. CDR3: CASAAARTVGNSPLHF. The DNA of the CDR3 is TGTGCCAGCGCAGCCGCCCGGACGGTAGGGAATTCACCCCTCCACTTT. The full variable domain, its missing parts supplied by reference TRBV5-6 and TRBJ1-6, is DAGVTQSPTHLIKTRGQQVTLRCSPKSGHDTVSWYQQALGQGPQFIFQYYEEEERQRGNFPDRFSGHQFPNYSSELNVNALLLGDSALYLCASAAARTVGNSPLHFGNGTRLTVT.

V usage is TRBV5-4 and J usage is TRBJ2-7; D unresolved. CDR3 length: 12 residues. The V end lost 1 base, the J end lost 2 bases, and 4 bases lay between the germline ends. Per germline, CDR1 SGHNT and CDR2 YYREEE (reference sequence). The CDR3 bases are TGTGCCAGCAGCTTGTGGCCCTACGAGCAGTACTTC. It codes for CASSLWPYEQYF.

The CDR3 nucleotides read TGTGCCAGCAGTGGCCAGGGAGGGCGGACCGGGGAGCTGTTTTTT. This gives the protein CASSGQGGRTGELFF. This chain joins TRBV28 and TRBJ2-2; TRBD2 agrees at 7 bases. V gave up 5 bases and J gave up 5 bases; unmatched junction bases: 8. This CDR3 spans 15 amino acids. Per germline, CDR1 MDHEN and CDR2 SYDVKM.

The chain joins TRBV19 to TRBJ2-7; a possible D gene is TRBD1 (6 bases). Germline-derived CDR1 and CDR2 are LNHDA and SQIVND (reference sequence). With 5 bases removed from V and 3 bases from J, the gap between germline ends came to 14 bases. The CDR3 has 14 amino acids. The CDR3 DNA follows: TGTGCCAGTAGTTCAAGGACAGCGAACTACGAGCAGTACTTC. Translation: CASSSRTANYEQYF.

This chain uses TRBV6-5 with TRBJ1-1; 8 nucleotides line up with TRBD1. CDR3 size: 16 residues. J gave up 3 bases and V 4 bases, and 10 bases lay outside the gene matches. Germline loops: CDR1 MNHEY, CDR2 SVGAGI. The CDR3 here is CASSFFLQGADTEAFF. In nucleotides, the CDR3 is TGTGCCAGCAGTTTTTTTCTTCAGGGGGCGGACACTGAAGCTTTCTTT.

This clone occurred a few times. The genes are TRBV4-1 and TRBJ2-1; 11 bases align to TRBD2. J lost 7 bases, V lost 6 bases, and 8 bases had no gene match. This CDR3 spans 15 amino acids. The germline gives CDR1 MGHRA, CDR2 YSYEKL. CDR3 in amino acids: CASSPRVAGGNEQFF. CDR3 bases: TGCGCCAGCAGTCCCCGGGTAGCGGGAGGGAATGAGCAGTTCTTC.

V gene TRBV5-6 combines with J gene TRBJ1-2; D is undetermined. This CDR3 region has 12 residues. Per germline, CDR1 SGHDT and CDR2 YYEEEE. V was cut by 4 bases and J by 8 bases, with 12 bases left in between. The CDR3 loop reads CASSTRLGGYTF. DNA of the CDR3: TGTGCCAGCAGCACAAGACTGGGCGGCTACACCTTC. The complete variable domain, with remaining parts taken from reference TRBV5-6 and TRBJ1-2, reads DAGVTQSPTHLIKTRGQQVTLRCSPKSGHDTVSWYQQALGQGPQFIFQYYEEEERQRGNFPDRFSGHQFPNYSSELNVNALLLGDSALYLCASSTRLGGYTFGSGTRLTVV.

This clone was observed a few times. The chain's CDR3 is CASRTGNDYEQYF. CDR3 DNA: TGTGCCAGCAGGACAGGGAACGACTACGAGCAGTACTTC. The gene calls are TRBV7-9 and TRBJ2-7; TRBD1 matches at 7 bases. J lost 3 bases, V lost 6 bases, and 5 bases had no gene match. The CDR3 runs to 13 residues. The V gene's germline CDR1 is SEHNR and CDR2 FQNEAQ (reference sequence).

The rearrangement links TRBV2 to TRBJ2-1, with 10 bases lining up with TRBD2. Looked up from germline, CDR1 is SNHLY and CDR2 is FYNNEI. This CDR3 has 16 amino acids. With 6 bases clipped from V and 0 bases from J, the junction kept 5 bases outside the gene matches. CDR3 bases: TGTGCCAGCAGAAGACTAGCGGGCAGCTCCTACAATGAGCAGTTCTTC. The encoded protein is CASRRLAGSSYNEQFF.

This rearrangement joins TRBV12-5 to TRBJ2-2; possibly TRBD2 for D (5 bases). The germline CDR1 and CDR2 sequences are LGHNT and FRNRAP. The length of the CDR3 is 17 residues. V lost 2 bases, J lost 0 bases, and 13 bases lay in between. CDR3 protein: CASGLTDLAANTGELFF. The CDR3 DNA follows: TGTGCTAGTGGTTTGACGGACCTAGCCGCGAACACCGGGGAGCTGTTTTTT.

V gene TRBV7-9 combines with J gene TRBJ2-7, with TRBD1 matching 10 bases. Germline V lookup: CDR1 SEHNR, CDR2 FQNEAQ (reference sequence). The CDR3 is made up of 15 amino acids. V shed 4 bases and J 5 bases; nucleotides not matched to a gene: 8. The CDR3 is CASSSRGTGVHEQYF. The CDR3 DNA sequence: TGTGCCAGCAGCTCCCGCGGGACAGGGGTTCACGAGCAGTACTTC. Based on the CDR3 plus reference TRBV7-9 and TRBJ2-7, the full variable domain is DTGVSQNPRHKITKRGQNVTFRCDPISEHNRLYWYRQTLGQGPEFLTYFQNEAQLEKSRLLSDRFSAERPKGSFSTLEIQRTEQGDSAMYLCASSSRGTGVHEQYFGPGTRLTVT.

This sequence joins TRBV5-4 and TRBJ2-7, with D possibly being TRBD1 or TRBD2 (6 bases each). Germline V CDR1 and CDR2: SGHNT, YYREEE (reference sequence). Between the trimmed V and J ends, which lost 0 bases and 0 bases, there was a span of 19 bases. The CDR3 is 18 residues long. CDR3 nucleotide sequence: TGTGCCAGCAGCTTGGCCCTCGGCCCTGGGGGGCTCTCCTACGAGCAGTACTTC. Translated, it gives CASSLALGPGGLSYEQYF.